Listed here are 12 T cell receptor beta chains from one sample, sequenced in a study of T cells after yellow fever vaccination. TCRdb fed the 5' RACE reads into MiXCR, producing one record per CDR3 protein. The sample has about 630,000 distinct CDR3 sequences; roughly 12% are singletons. Sample: PBMCs, taken on the day of the yellow fever booster vaccination. Receptors originate from a man younger than 40 who received the YFV17D yellow fever vaccine.

This chain links TRBV29-1 with TRBJ2-1; D is tentatively TRBD1 or TRBD2 (5 bases each). V was shortened by 3 bases and J by 2 bases, with 14 bases between the two germline ends. The CDR3 is 15 residues long. Germline assignment: CDR1 SQVTM and CDR2 ANQGSEA. This CDR3 is CSVEGPPGPYNEQFF. The CDR3 DNA follows: TGCAGCGTTGAGGGGCCCCCGGGGCCCTACAATGAGCAGTTCTTC.

J is TRBJ2-1 and V is TRBV5-4; D is perhaps TRBD2 (6 bases). Trimming shortened V by 3 bases and J by 9 bases, and 22 bases separated the two germline ends. Germline-derived CDR1 and CDR2 are SGHNT and YYREEE (reference sequence). The CDR3 runs to 16 residues. DNA of the CDR3: TGTGCCAGCAGCTCTTTCGGGAGAAACAGGCAATCTGAGCAGTTCTTC. This gives the protein CASSSFGRNRQSEQFF.

J is TRBJ2-7 and V is TRBV12-3 or TRBV12-4; D is ambiguous. Trimming took off 6 bases at V and 2 bases at J, with 11 bases between the two ends. CDR3 length: 13 amino acids. In nucleotides, the CDR3 is TGTGCCAGCAGCCTATCGACCACCTACGAGCAGTACTTC. Protein product: CASSLSTTYEQYF.

This clonotype has only a few counts. The chain links TRBV12-3 or TRBV12-4 to TRBJ2-7; TRBD1 matches at 9 bases. CDR3 length equals 14 residues. Losses at the gene ends were 6 bases for V and 5 bases for J; bases not matched to a gene: 8. CDR3 residues: CASSLQGAKNEQYF. The DNA of the CDR3 is TGTGCCAGCAGCTTACAGGGGGCGAAGAACGAGCAGTACTTC.

The table lists this clonotype with a few counts. This chain joins TRBV4-3 and TRBJ2-7, with a weak D call TRBD2 (5 bases). The ends were cut back, 2 bases at V and 0 bases at J, with 14 bases in the middle. The germline CDR1 and CDR2 sequences are LGHNA and YSLEER. This CDR3 contains 16 residues. This chain's CDR3 is CASSQSSSHSSYEQYF. The DNA for the CDR3 is TGCGCCAGCAGCCAATCCTCTAGCCACAGCTCCTACGAGCAGTACTTC.

This clonotype was recorded many times. The genes are TRBV7-9 and TRBJ2-2, with TRBD1 identical over 7 bases. The germline CDR1 and CDR2 sequences are SEHNR and FQNEAQ (reference sequence). V shed 7 bases, J shed 0 bases, and the junction held 8 bases outside the gene matches. The CDR3 covers 16 residues. CDR3 in DNA: TGTGCCAGCACCCCCGGAACAGGGGCGAACACCGGGGAGCTGTTTTTT. Its protein is CASTPGTGANTGELFF.

The chain recombines TRBV29-1 with TRBJ2-7, with no clear D. The CDR3 loop spans 14 amino acids. Trimming took 4 bases from V and 5 from J, leaving 18 bases between them. CDR1 is SQVTM, CDR2 ANQGSEA, per germline. The CDR3 sequence: CSVVGSRIAHEQYF. CDR3 DNA sequence: TGCAGCGTTGTCGGCAGTCGAATCGCCCACGAGCAGTACTTC.

V and J are TRBV29-1 and TRBJ2-7; 7 bases map to TRBD1. J gave up 3 bases and V 4 bases, and 3 bases lay outside the gene matches. This CDR3 spans 12 amino acids. CDR1 is SQVTM, CDR2 ANQGSEA, per germline. The CDR3, as DNA: TGCAGCGTTGGTTGGACAGGCTACGAGCAGTACTTC. It yields the protein CSVGWTGYEQYF.

This chain connects TRBV20-1 to TRBJ2-1; D is ambiguous. In germline, CDR1 is DFQATT, CDR2 SNEGSKA (reference sequence). CDR3 length: 15 amino acids. The V end was cut by 3 bases, the J end by 4 bases, with 16 bases between. The CDR3 is CSARGPVHLYNEQFF. Here the CDR3 DNA reads TGCAGTGCTAGGGGTCCAGTACACCTATACAATGAGCAGTTCTTC.

This clonotype occurred once. The gene calls are TRBV20-1 and TRBJ1-1; D ambiguous. The V end was cut by 1 base, the J end by 0 bases, with 12 bases between. CDR3 length equals 15 residues. CDR1 and CDR2 (germline): DFQATT, SNEGSKA (reference sequence). The CDR3 here is CSARAYEGMNTEAFF. In DNA form, the CDR3 reads TGCAGTGCTAGAGCATACGAGGGAATGAACACTGAAGCTTTCTTT.

V usage is TRBV7-2 and J usage is TRBJ1-1, with D unclear. V was pared by 5 bases and J by 0 bases, with 13 bases between. CDR1 is SGHTA, CDR2 FQGNSA, per germline. This CDR3 comprises 15 residues. Written as DNA, the CDR3 is TGTGCCAGCAGCCCAAAACATGGACTGAACACTGAAGCTTTCTTT. Its translation is CASSPKHGLNTEAFF.

The J gene is TRBJ2-2, the V gene TRBV14; perhaps TRBD2 as D (5 bases). Germline V gene data show CDR1 as SGHDN and CDR2 as FVKESK. The germline V and J ends were trimmed by 1 base and 6 bases, with 12 bases remaining between them. This CDR3 is built from 15 residues. The CDR3 DNA reads TGTGCCAGCAGCCAAGGTGGCAGGAGGTCCGGGGAGCTGTTTTTT. This sequence encodes CASSQGGRRSGELFF.